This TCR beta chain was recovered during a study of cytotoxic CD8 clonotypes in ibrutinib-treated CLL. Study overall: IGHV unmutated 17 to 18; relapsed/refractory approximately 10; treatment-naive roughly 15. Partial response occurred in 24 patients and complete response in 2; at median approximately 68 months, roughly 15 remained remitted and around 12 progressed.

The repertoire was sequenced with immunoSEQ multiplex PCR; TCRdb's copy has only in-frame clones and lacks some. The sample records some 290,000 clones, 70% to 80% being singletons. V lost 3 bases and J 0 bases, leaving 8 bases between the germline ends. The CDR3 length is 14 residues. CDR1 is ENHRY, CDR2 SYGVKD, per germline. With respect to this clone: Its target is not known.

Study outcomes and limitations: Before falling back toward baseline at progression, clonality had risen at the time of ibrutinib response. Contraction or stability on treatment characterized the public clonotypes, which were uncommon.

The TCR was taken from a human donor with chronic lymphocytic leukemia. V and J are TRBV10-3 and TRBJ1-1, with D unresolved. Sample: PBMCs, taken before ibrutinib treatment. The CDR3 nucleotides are TGTGCCATCAGTGATCACACCATGAACACTGAAGCTTTCTTT. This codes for CAISDHTMNTEAFF.